The T cell receptor (beta chain) under discussion was sequenced for a study of CD8+CD57+ T cells in acquired aplastic anemia (dated by TCRdb to the late 2010s). Concerning the study at large: A mean of 3.2 ug of DNA, ranging from 0.2 to 27.4 ug, was extracted from sorted CD4+ and CD8+ cells. An average of roughly 9.8 million reads for CD4+ cells and 11.0 million reads for CD8+ cells was obtained from healthy donor samples.

Only one count was recorded for this clonotype. Its antigen is not yet known. Base qualities are not at hand, and no much larger clone is one base apart. One read yields weak evidence. In this study, sorted CD4+ and CD8+ T cells from the blood of healthy subjects and of severe aplastic anemia patients had their TCR repertoires deep-sequenced. Ficoll-Paque density gradient centrifugation was used to isolate peripheral blood mononuclear cells. CD4+ and CD8+ T cells were sorted by FACS or magnetic beads before DNA extraction. The germline V gene (reference sequence) specifies SGHNT as CDR1 and YYREEE as CDR2. V is pared back by 6 bases and J by 4 bases, with 10 bases lying between the germline termini. Counted from cysteine to phenylalanine, this CDR3 has 12 amino acids. The only DNA kept is the CDR3, 36 bases in frame from the first base. Profiling of TCR beta VDJ combinations and CDR3 sequences used genomic DNA as the template. An Illumina HiSeq 2000 was used for TCR repertoire sequencing. Processing in the source paper ran as follows. TRBV/TRBJ rearrangement plots, CDR3 size and DJ length profiles, and Simpson's diversity index were used to evaluate the repertoires. The most abundant DNA sequence in the deep sequencing data was defined as the immunodominant clone. CDR3 amino acid sequences were checked for sharing between subjects and were compared against published repertoires and the VDJdb database. TCRdb reprocessing: public reads trimmed at Q25 with fastp, clones called with MiXCR, in-frame beta chains kept. Each CDR3 protein gets just one entry, which takes the most common genes and DNA from the rows behind it. V and J calls and clone size were set by TCRdb, not the authors. In this sample the table shows around 200,000 distinct CDR3 sequences, approximately 60% of which occur a single time. The top ten hold 25% to 30% of the sample.

General study outcomes and caveats: No significant difference in CD8+ Simpson's diversity was found between patients and healthy controls (P=0.060). Some 31 CD8+ CDR3 sequences were shared between patients and controls but appeared highly expressed in patients and within their immunodominant clones.

This sequence uses TRBV5-4 and TRBJ1-2, with the D gene not confidently named. This receptor was identified in a human donor in good health. Sequencing was performed on sorted CD4+, CD8+, or CD8+CD57+ T cells (not recorded which) from PBMCs. The DNA is TGTGCCAGCAACCAGAATGGCTATGGCTACACCTTC. It translates to CASNQNGYGYTF.